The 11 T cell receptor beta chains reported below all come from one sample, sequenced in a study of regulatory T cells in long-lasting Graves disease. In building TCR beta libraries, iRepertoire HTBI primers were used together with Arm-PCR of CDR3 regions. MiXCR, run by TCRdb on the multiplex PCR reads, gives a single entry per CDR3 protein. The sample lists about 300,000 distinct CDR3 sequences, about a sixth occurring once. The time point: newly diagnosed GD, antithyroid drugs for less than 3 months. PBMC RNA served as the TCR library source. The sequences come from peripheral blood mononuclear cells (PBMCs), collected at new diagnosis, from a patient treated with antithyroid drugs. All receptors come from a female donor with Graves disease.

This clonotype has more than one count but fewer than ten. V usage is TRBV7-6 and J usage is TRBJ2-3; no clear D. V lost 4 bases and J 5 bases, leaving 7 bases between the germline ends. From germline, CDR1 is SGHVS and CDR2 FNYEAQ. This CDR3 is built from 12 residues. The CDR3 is CASSSIRDTQYF. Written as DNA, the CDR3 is TGTGCCAGCAGCTCAATCCGAGATACGCAGTATTTT.

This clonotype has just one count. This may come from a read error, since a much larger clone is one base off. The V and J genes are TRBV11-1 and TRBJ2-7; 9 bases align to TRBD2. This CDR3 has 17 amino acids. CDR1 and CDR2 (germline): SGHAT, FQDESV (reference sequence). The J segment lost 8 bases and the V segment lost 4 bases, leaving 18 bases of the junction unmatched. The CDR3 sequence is CASSSGIVAGASHKQYF. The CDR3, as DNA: TGTGCCAGCAGCTCAGGGATAGTAGCGGGAGCCTCTCACAAGCAGTACTTC.

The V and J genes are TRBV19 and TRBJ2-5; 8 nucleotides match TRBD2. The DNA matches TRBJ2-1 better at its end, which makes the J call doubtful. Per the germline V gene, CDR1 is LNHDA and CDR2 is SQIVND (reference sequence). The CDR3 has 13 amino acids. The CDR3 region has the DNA TGTGCCAGTACCCAATCGAGCGGGGGTGAGCAGTTCTTC. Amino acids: CASTQSSGGEQFF.

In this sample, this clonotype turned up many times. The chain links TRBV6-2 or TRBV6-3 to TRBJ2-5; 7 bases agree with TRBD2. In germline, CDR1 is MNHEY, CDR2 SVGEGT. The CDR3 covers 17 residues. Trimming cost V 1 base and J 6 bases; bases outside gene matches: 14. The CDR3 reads CASSYYLRGGSGKTQYF. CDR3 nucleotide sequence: TGTGCCAGCAGTTACTACCTTCGTGGCGGGAGCGGAAAGACCCAGTACTTC.

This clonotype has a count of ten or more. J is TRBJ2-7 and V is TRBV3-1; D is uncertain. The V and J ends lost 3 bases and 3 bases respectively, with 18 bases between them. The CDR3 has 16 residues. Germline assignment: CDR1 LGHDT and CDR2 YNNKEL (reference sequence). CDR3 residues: CASSHGWPKRYYEQYF. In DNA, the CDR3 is TGTGCCAGCAGCCACGGTTGGCCGAAACGATACTACGAGCAGTACTTC.

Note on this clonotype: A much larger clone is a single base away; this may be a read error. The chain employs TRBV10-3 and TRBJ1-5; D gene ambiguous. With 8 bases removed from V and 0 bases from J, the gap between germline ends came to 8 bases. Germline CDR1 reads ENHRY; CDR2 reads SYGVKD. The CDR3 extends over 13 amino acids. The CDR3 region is CAIQRDSNQPQHF. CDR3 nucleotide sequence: TGTGCCATCCAACGGGATAGCAATCAGCCCCAGCATTTT.

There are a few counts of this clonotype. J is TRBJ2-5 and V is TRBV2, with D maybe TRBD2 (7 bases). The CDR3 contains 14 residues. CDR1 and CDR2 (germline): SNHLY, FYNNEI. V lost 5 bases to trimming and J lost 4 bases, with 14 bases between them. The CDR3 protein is CASSLSRGGETQYF. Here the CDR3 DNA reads TGTGCCAGCAGTTTATCGAGGGGGGGAGAGACCCAGTACTTC.

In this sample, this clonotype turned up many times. In DNA form, the CDR3 reads TGCAGTGCTCACATAGCGGGGTTCCTCCACCACGAGCAGTACTTC. Translated, it gives CSAHIAGFLHHEQYF. V gene TRBV20-1 combines with J gene TRBJ2-7; 8 nucleotides align to TRBD2. CDR3 length equals 15 residues. Trimming at V came to 5 bases and at J to 5 bases, leaving 14 bases not matched to a gene. The germline CDR1 and CDR2 sequences are DFQATT and SNEGSKA (reference sequence).

CDR3 residues: CASSYPGFYGYTF. The CDR3 DNA is TGTGCCAGCAGTTACCCGGGCTTTTATGGCTACACCTTC. The J gene is TRBJ1-2, the V gene TRBV28; no clear D. Germline V gene lookup returns CDR1 MDHEN and CDR2 SYDVKM. This CDR3 is built from 13 residues. The ends were cut back, 4 bases at V and 5 bases at J, with 11 bases in the middle.

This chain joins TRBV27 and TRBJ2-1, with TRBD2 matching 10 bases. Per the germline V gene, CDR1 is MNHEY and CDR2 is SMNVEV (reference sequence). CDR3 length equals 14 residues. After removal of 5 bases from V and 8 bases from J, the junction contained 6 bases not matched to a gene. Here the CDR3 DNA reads TGTGCCAGCAGTCCCAGCGGGAGGGCCTATGAGCAGTTCTTC. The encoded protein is CASSPSGRAYEQFF.

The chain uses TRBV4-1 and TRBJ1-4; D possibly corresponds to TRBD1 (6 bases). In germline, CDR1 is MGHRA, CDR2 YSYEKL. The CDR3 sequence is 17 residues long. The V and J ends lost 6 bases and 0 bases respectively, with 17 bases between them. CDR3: CASSQTGRGATNEKLFF. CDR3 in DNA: TGCGCCAGCAGTCAAACAGGGCGTGGGGCAACTAATGAAAAACTGTTTTTT.